Detailed here is one T cell receptor (beta chain). Its matching antigen is unknown. This entry comes from a study of T cells expressing NK-cell markers. At the level of the study: Sorted CD3+CD56+NKG2C+, CD3+CD56+NKG2C- and CD3+CD56-NKG2C+ T cells provided the TCR beta repertoires.

Researchers built TCR beta cDNA using 5'RACE template switching with UMIs. For each CDR3 protein, TCRdb gives one entry from its re-call of the 5' RACE reads, without DNA. The sample data list about 460,000 distinct CDR3 sequences. Germline V gene lookup returns CDR1 LGHDT and CDR2 YNNKEL (reference sequence). CDR3 length: 15 amino acids. Whole-study results and caveats: Dominant NKG2C+ clonotype frequencies of roughly 1.0-7.5% of CD8+ T cells were measured in a handful of donors.

This clonotype originated in a woman between 45 and 65 years old in good health. The chain has TRBV3-1 and TRBJ2-6. Sequenced material: blood T cells: a sorted CD56 or NKG2C T cell subset, CD4+ or CD8+ T cells, or bulk PBMC T cells (not recorded which). The CDR3 sequence is CASSPMIAGANVLTF. Together with reference TRBV3-1 and TRBJ2-6, the CDR3 gives the full variable domain: DTAVSQTPKYLVTQMGNDKSIKCEQNLGHDTMYWYKQDSKKFLKIMFSYNNKELIINETVPNRFSPKSPDKAHLNLHINSLELGDSAVYFCASSPMIAGANVLTFGAGSRLTVL.